Sequencing of this T cell receptor (beta chain) was carried out in a study of identical twins. Study observations and caveats: Insertion counts were lower in abundant cord blood beta clonotypes, a trend that memory repertoires did not show. Models underestimated TCR alpha sharing (out-of-frame) in monozygotic twins.

This clonotype was observed a few times. Its antigen remains unknown. Trimming stripped 5 bases from V and 5 bases from J, with 21 bases between. Germline lookup yields CDR1 MNHEY and CDR2 SMNVEV (reference sequence). This CDR3 is built from 17 residues. A universal primer site was added by template switching, and unique molecular identifiers were carried by the cDNA. TCRdb reprocessed the 5' RACE reads via MiXCR and lists one record per CDR3 protein. The sample comprises 500,000 to 700,000 distinct CDR3 sequences, under 8.5% of which are singletons, and roughly 1.6% rests with the top ten. The same sample was also studied in work on yellow fever vaccine responses in identical twins. This second study says: Among the twins, the vaccine T cell response reportedly seemed partly convergent and partly personalized.

The specimen sequenced was PBMCs. V gene TRBV27 combines with J gene TRBJ1-4; a possible D gene is TRBD1 (5 bases). The clonotype originates from a woman younger than 30 in good health. Here the CDR3 DNA reads TGTGCCAGCAGTCTTCATGCGAGACAGAGTTTAAATGAAAAACTGTTTTTT. Translation gives CASSLHARQSLNEKLFF.